This T cell receptor beta chain is drawn from a study of T cells in Graves' hyperthyroidism and ophthalmopathy. Germline V gene data show CDR1 as MDHEN and CDR2 as SYDVKM. The CDR3 totals 13 residues. V lost 4 bases and J 0 bases, leaving 7 bases between the germline ends. This clonotype was counted only a few times. Newly diagnosed patients aged 18 to 65 had hyperthyroidism of under 2 months' duration. Used for diagnoses were clinical symptoms, serum thyroxine and TRAb, thyroid ultrasound and orbital computed tomography. What was amplified from RNA transcripts were TCR beta CDR3 regions. TCR CDR3 regions were first amplified by RT-PCR with HTBI primers. TCRdb called the multiplex PCR reads again in MiXCR, with one record for every CDR3 protein. The data show about 840,000 distinct CDR3 sequences, about two fifths seen once.

The sequenced sample was blood. The gene calls are TRBV28 and TRBJ2-7, with D possibly being TRBD1 (5 bases). The source of this sequence is a man younger than 35 with Graves' hyperthyroidism. CDR3 amino acids: CASSWGHSYEQYF. DNA of the CDR3: TGTGCCAGCAGTTGGGGCCACTCCTACGAGCAGTACTTC.